These 3 T cell receptor beta chains originate from one sample sequenced in a study of early T cells in non-severe SARS-CoV-2 infection. Via MiXCR, TCRdb re-called the 5' RACE reads, giving one row per CDR3 protein. The sample includes 80,000 or so distinct CDR3 sequences, 5.5% to 7.5% seen only once; the top ten take roughly 8.1%. Sequences were obtained from whole blood. These receptors were collected from an adult who was a healthcare worker with PCR-confirmed SARS-CoV-2 infection or an uninfected control (not recorded which).

The chain joins TRBV5-1 to TRBJ2-6; the D gene is possibly TRBD1 (5 bases). V lost 2 bases and J 2 bases, leaving 8 bases between the germline ends. The CDR3 is made up of 15 amino acids. Germline V gene sequence: CDR1 SGHRS, CDR2 YFSETQ. The DNA of the CDR3 is TGCGCCAGCAGCTTCTCAGGGACTGGGGCCAACGTCCTGACTTTC. Protein product: CASSFSGTGANVLTF. Based on the CDR3 plus reference TRBV5-1 and TRBJ2-6, the full variable domain is KAGVTQTPRYLIKTRGQQVTLSCSPISGHRSVSWYQQTPGQGLQFLFEYFSETQRNKGNFPGRFSGRQFSNSRSEMNVSTLELGDSALYLCASSFSGTGANVLTFGAGSRLTVL.

This clonotype occurred many times. This chain connects TRBV6-6 to TRBJ1-1; 9 nucleotides line up with TRBD1. V shed 4 bases, J shed 0 bases, and the junction held 6 bases outside the gene matches. This CDR3 is 16 amino acids long. Per the germline V gene, CDR1 is MNHNY and CDR2 is SVGAGI (reference sequence). The CDR3 is CASSSGQGRVNTEAFF. CDR3 coding DNA: TGTGCCAGCAGTTCCGGACAGGGGAGAGTGAACACTGAAGCTTTCTTT.

This clonotype has ten or more counts. The chain combines TRBV20-1 with TRBJ2-7, with D possibly matching TRBD1 (6 bases). The CDR3 is 11 residues long. Germline V lookup: CDR1 DFQATT, CDR2 SNEGSKA (reference sequence). V was shortened by 7 bases and J by 4 bases, with 11 bases between the two germline ends. The CDR3 spells CSVAQGYEQYF. The CDR3 DNA follows: TGCAGTGTCGCACAGGGTTACGAGCAGTACTTC.